This TCR beta chain came from a study of blood T cell repertoires in COVID-19. In the study overall: COVID-19 samples, acute and convalescent, were from the United States, Italy and Spain. The cDNA or gDNA used as material had been derived from T cells, B-cell-depleted T cells, or PBMCs.

Trimming removed 1 base from V and 10 bases from J, with 11 bases in between. CDR1 and CDR2 (germline): SEHNR, FQNEAQ (reference sequence). The length of the CDR3 is 14 residues. Seattle patients were enrolled during active infection and followed longitudinally. Original handling: How many nucleated cells were present was estimated from reference gene primer amplification. Method: immunoSEQ multiplex PCR; TCRdb's copy keeps in-frame clones and lacks some. V and J calls and clone size are given by that table; D and trimming were obtained from the DNA. Among some 25,000 clones listed, 85% to 90% were seen once.

The chain is built from TRBV7-9 and TRBJ1-6; possible D gene TRBD1, 5 bases. The sequenced sample was peripheral blood. The origin of this receptor is a man aged 65-85 years with COVID-19, enrolled during active disease. The CDR3 reads CASSLGGTGSPLHF. The CDR3 region has the DNA TGTGCCAGCAGCTTAGGCGGGACGGGGTCACCCCTCCACTTT.